A selection of T cell receptor beta chains follows, all from one sample in a study of OX40 agonist ivuxolimab in advanced cancers. Generated by immunoSEQ multiplex PCR, the TCRdb table keeps only in-frame clones and is missing some. The sample has more than 60,000 clones; 70% to 90% are singletons. Sequencing used CD4+ or CD8+ T cells sorted from blood, obtained in a trial of the OX40 agonist ivuxolimab. The receptors stem from an adult with an advanced solid tumor such as melanoma, head and neck, liver or kidney cancer. CDR3s include the opening cysteine and the closing phenylalanine or tryptophan. The D gene is left open where the match is weak. Expanded clones are given a class, and other clones once, few, many or no size at all.

TRBJ1-2 | TRBV28 | - | - | TGTGCCAGCAGTTTCGCGGGGACAACTAACTATGGCTACACCTTC | CASSFAGTTNYGYTF
TRBJ1-6 | TRBV20-1 | - | - | TGCAGTGCCACAGGGAGTTCACCCCTCCACTTT | CSATGSSPLHF
TRBJ2-1 | TRBV11-2 | - | - | TGTGCCAGCAGCCCCAAGACAGCCTACAATGAGCAGTTCTTC | CASSPKTAYNEQFF
TRBJ1-2 | TRBV19 | - | once | TGTGCCAGTAGTATTATGGACTATGGCTACACCTTC | CASSIMDYGYTF
TRBJ2-4 | TRBV4-2 | TRBD1 | - | TGTGCCAGCAGCCATCAACTGACGGGACAGGGCAAAAACATTCAGTACTTC | CASSHQLTGQGKNIQYF
TRBJ1-2 | TRBV5-5 | - | - | TGTGCCAGCAGCTCCCCGGGGATGGCCGGAGGCTACACCTTC | CASSSPGMAGGYTF
TRBJ2-7 | TRBV5-1 | - | - | TGCGCCAGCAGCTTCACAGCGTTTGCCTACGAGCAGTACTTC | CASSFTAFAYEQYF
TRBJ1-5 | TRBV7-8 | - | - | TGTGCCAGCAGCTCCCGAGGGGGGGGTCAGCCCCAGCATTTT | CASSSRGGGQPQHF
TRBJ2-5 | TRBV5-6 | TRBD2 | - | TGTGCCAGCAGCTTGCTTAGCGGGGGGGAGACCCAGTACTTC | CASSLLSGGETQYF
TRBJ2-1 | TRBV11-3 | - | - | TGTGCCAGCAGCTCCTCTATCGGTAAATCCTACAATGAGCAGTTCTTC | CASSSSIGKSYNEQFF
TRBJ1-2 | TRBV4-2 | - | - | TGTGCCAGCAGCCAGGATTATTTGATTCTTCAATATGGCTACACCTTC | CASSQDYLILQYGYTF
TRBJ1-5 | TRBV5-1 | - | - | TGCGCCAGCAGCTTAGGACAGAACAATCAGCCCCAGCATTTT | CASSLGQNNQPQHF
TRBJ2-7 | TRBV7-2 | - | - | TGTGCCAGCAGCTTATTGACAGGAAACTACGAGCAGTACTTC | CASSLLTGNYEQYF
TRBJ1-4 | TRBV4-1 | TRBD1 | - | TGCGCCAGCAGCCCCGTCGGGACAGGGAATGAAAAACTGTTTTTT | CASSPVGTGNEKLFF
TRBJ2-7 | TRBV7-8 | TRBD2 | - | TGTGCCAGCAGCTTAGGGAGGTCGTGGGGGGGGATAAACTACGAGCAGTACTTC | CASSLGRSWGGINYEQYF
TRBJ1-5 | TRBV10-3 | TRBD1 | - | TGTGCCATCAGTAAGACAGGGGGCGAACAGCCCCAGCATTTT | CAISKTGGEQPQHF
TRBJ2-2 | TRBV10-3 | - | - | TGTGCCATCAGTGAGCGGGGACGGTCGAACACCGGGGAGCTGTTTTTT | CAISERGRSNTGELFF
TRBJ1-3 | TRBV4-2 | - | - | TGTGCCAGCAGCCGAAATCAGGGCTCCGGAAACACCATATATTTT | CASSRNQGSGNTIYF
TRBJ2-5 | TRBV7-3 | - | - | TGTGCCAGCAGCCCGCTGGGGGGCGAGACCCAGTACTTC | CASSPLGGETQYF
TRBJ1-2 | TRBV2 | - | - | TGTGCCAGCAGACCGATGATCTATGGCTACACCTTC | CASRPMIYGYTF
TRBJ2-4 | TRBV10-1 | TRBD1 | - | TGCGCCAGCAAGGGAGGACAGGGACTAGCCAAAAACATTCAGTACTTC | CASKGGQGLAKNIQYF
TRBJ1-4 | TRBV28 | - | - | TGTGCCAGCAGTTCGGGCTCCGTGAATGAAAAACTGTTTTTT | CASSSGSVNEKLFF
TRBJ2-5 | TRBV19 | TRBD2 | - | TGTGCCAGTGCCAAAGGGAGAAGCGGGAGGGTCTGGCAAGAGACCCAGTACTTC | CASAKGRSGRVWQETQYF
TRBJ1-1 | TRBV6-5 | - | once | TGTGCCTGCGCTGGGAGGAACACTGAAGCTTTCTTT | CACAGRNTEAFF
TRBJ2-1 | TRBV7-5 | - | - | TGTGCCAGAAGCTTAAGGCTACACAACAATGAGCAGTTCTTC | CARSLRLHNNEQFF
TRBJ2-1 | TRBV29-1 | - | - | TGCAGCGTAAGAACCTACTCCTACAATGAGCAGTTCTTC | CSVRTYSYNEQFF
TRBJ2-2 | TRBV2 | - | - | TGTGCCAGCAAGGGGGAATTCGGGGAGCTGTTTTTT | CASKGEFGELFF
TRBJ1-1 | TRBV12-5 | - | - | TGTGCTAGTGGTTTGGTCACATCTGGGGCTTTCTTT | CASGLVTSGAFF